Listed below are T cell receptor beta chains from one sample, sequenced in a study of blood T cell repertoires in COVID-19. The repertoire was sequenced with immunoSEQ multiplex PCR; TCRdb's copy has only in-frame clones and lacks some. The data show roughly 250,000 clones, less than 90% seen once. Sequenced input: peripheral blood. The source is a woman aged 25 to 39 with COVID-19, enrolled during active disease. Both conserved end residues are part of each CDR3. Fields, in order: J gene, V gene, D gene, CDR3 protein. The D gene is left open where the match is weak.

TRBJ2-1 TRBV6-6 NA CGVAAGGNEQFF
TRBJ1-1 TRBV4-1 TRBD1 CASVPTGVTEAFF
TRBJ1-2 TRBV7-9 TRBD1 CASSNTGDGYTF
TRBJ1-5 TRBV11-3 NA CASTLGGARNQPQHF
TRBJ1-6 TRBV10-1 TRBD1 CASSEDPRQGTSYNSPLHF
TRBJ1-4 TRBV25-1 NA CATLDTTTNEKLFF
TRBJ1-5 TRBV12-3/TRBV12-4 TRBD1 CASRGQANQPQHF
TRBJ2-7 TRBV5-1 NA CASSFFDSYEQYF
TRBJ1-5 TRBV6-4 TRBD1 CASSGYRGSNQPQHF
TRBJ1-1 TRBV6-2/TRBV6-3 TRBD1 CASSHSDRPALRGLFASNTEAFF
TRBJ1-2 TRBV28 NA CASSLRGLKGYTF
TRBJ1-3 TRBV12-3/TRBV12-4 NA CASRGRNTIYF
TRBJ2-1 TRBV12-3/TRBV12-4 NA CATRAGLYNEQFF
TRBJ2-3 TRBV6-4 TRBD1 CASSDSQGADTQYF
TRBJ2-4 TRBV6-5 TRBD1 CASSYSGQGSNIQYF
TRBJ1-1 TRBV4-2 NA CASSQSELNTEAFF
TRBJ2-1 TRBV5-1 NA CASSLTGTWDEQFF
TRBJ1-1 TRBV28 NA CASSQGLNTEAFF
TRBJ1-2 TRBV18 TRBD1 CASSPGQGAGYTF
TRBJ2-1 TRBV29-1 NA CSVELGEQFF
TRBJ2-1 TRBV5-1 NA CASSSQGASSNEQFF
TRBJ2-2 TRBV29-1 TRBD1 CSVVGGSGTGELFF
TRBJ2-7 TRBV5-1 TRBD1 CASSSGQGYEQYF
TRBJ2-3 TRBV10-2 TRBD2 CASSQAGGRTDTQYF
TRBJ1-3 TRBV19 NA CASRGRGSGNTIYF
TRBJ1-6 TRBV12-3/TRBV12-4 NA CASGGEALHF
TRBJ1-4 TRBV18 NA CASSPKRGWTNEKLFF
TRBJ2-1 TRBV11-2 NA CASSTNRVDNEQFF
TRBJ2-1 TRBV18 TRBD2 CASSPPIGGGLNEQFF
TRBJ2-3 TRBV6-4 NA CASSDRLQGTDTQYF
TRBJ1-2 TRBV29-1 TRBD1 CSIPGTGGSLANYGYTF
TRBJ1-2 TRBV7-2 TRBD1 CASGLRGPDGYTF
TRBJ2-2 TRBV5-1 NA CASSLVGPDSGELFF
TRBJ2-7 TRBV11-2 NA CASSSHQGFPYEQYF
TRBJ2-1 TRBV6-2/TRBV6-3 NA CASSYSGNEQFF
TRBJ1-1 TRBV2 NA CASSILKGEAEAFF
TRBJ2-3 TRBV27 NA CASSFSFTDTQYF
TRBJ2-1 TRBV2 NA CASSDYVLEQFF
TRBJ1-2 TRBV6-4 TRBD1 CASSDSPDRGWGYTF
TRBJ2-1 TRBV7-9 TRBD1 CASSFGTGYEQFF
TRBJ1-6 TRBV5-4 TRBD1 CASSLTGGDSPLHF
TRBJ2-1 TRBV11-2 NA CASSLIRTDQGYNEQFF